The present T cell receptor (beta chain) was sequenced within a study of T cells expressing NK-cell markers. TCRdb reprocessed the 5' RACE reads and keeps a single row for each CDR3 protein, giving no DNA. This sample's table has about 410,000 distinct CDR3 sequences. This CDR3 has 13 residues. Germline assignment: CDR1 DFQATT and CDR2 SNEGSKA (reference sequence). A word on this clonotype: Its target is unknown.

Whole-study findings and limits: Dominant NKG2C+ clonotypes in a handful of donors made up roughly 1.0-7.0% of CD8+ T cells.

This receptor was obtained from a woman aged 50 to 60 in good health. Specimen: blood T cells: a sorted CD56 or NKG2C T cell subset, CD4+ or CD8+ T cells, or bulk PBMC T cells (not recorded which). V is TRBV20-1 and J is TRBJ1-5. The CDR3 sequence: CSATFGSNQPQHF.